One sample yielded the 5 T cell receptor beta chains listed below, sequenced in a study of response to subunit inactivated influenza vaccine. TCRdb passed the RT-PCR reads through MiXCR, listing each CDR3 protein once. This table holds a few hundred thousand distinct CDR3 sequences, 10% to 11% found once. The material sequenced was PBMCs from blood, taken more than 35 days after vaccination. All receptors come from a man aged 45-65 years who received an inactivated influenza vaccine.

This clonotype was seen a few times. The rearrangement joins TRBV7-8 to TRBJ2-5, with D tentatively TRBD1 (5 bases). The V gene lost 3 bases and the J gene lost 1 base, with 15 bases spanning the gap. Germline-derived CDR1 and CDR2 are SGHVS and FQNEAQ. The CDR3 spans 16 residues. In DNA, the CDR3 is TGTGCCAGCAGCTTGAGGCTTTCACAGGCCCAAGAGACCCAGTACTTC. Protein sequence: CASSLRLSQAQETQYF.

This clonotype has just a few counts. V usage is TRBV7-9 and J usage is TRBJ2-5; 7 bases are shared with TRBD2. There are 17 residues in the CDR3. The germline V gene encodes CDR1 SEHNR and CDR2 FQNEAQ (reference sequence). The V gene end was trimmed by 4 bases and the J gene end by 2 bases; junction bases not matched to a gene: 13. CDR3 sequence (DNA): TGTGCCAGCAGCTCTCGCAATTGGAGCGGGAAACAAGAGACCCAGTACTTC. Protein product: CASSSRNWSGKQETQYF.

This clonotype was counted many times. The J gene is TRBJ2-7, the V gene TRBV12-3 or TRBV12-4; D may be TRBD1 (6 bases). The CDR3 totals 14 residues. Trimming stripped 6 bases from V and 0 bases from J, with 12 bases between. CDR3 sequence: CASSWVGGSYEQYF. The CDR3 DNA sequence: TGTGCCAGCAGCTGGGTAGGGGGCTCCTACGAGCAGTACTTC.

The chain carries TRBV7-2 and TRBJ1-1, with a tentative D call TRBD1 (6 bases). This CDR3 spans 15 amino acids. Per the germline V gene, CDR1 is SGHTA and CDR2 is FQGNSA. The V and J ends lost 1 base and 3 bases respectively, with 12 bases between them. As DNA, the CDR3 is TGTGCCAGCAGCTTAGGGCGTCAGGGGTACACTGAAGCTTTCTTT. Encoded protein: CASSLGRQGYTEAFF.

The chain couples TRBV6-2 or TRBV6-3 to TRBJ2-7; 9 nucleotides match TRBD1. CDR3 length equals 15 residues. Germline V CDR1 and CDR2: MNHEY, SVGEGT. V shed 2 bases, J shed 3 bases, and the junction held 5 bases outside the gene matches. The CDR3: CASSYEGQGCYEQYF. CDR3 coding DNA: TGTGCCAGCAGTTACGAGGGACAGGGATGCTACGAGCAGTACTTC.